The present T cell receptor (beta chain) was sequenced within a study of T cell responses to AZD1222 COVID-19 vaccine. Assay used: immunoSEQ multiplex PCR; TCRdb lists only in-frame clones, some missing. The sample shows tens of thousands of clones, 70% to 90% of them seen only once. As regards this clone: The antigen remains unidentified.

Whole-study results and caveats: Most donors were white British and more were female, and clonal diversity was possibly underestimated.

Trimming left V 3 bases short and J 5 bases short, with 12 bases between. There are 14 residues in the CDR3. Germline-derived CDR1 and CDR2 are KGHDR and SFDVKD. The TCR originated in an adult in good health. The chain employs TRBV24-1 and TRBJ2-5, with D hard to call. The sequenced sample was peripheral blood, obtained on day 0 of AZD1222 vaccination. For the CDR3, the DNA is TGTGCCACCAGTGATACCCGGTCGGCGGAGACCCAGTACTTC. Translated: CATSDTRSAETQYF.